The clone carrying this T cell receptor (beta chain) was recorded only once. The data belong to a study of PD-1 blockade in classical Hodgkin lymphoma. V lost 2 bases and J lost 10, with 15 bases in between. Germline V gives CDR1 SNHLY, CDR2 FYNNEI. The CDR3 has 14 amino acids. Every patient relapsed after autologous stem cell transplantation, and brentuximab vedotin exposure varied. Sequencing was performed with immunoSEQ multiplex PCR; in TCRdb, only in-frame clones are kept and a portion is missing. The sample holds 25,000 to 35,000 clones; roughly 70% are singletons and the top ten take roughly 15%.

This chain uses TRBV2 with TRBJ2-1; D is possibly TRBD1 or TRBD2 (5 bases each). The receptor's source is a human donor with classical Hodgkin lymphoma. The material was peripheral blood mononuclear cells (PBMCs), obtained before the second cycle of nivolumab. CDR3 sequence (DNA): TGTGCCAGCAGTGAAAGGCCCACCGAGGGGGAGCAGTTCTTC. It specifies CASSERPTEGEQFF.